Listed here are 27 T cell receptor beta chains from one sample, sequenced in a study of blood T cell repertoires in COVID-19. Generated by immunoSEQ multiplex PCR, the TCRdb table keeps only in-frame clones and is missing some. Of 200,000 to 250,000 clones in the sample, 70% to 90% were seen once. Material for sequencing was PBMCs or T cells enriched from blood (not recorded which). These receptors originate from a woman aged 50 to 65 who had recovered from COVID-19.

This rearrangement joins TRBV6-5 to TRBJ1-3; no clear D gene. The CDR3 loop spans 12 amino acids. Germline assignment: CDR1 MNHEY and CDR2 SVGAGI. CDR3 coding DNA: TGTGCTAAGATAGCCTCTGGAAACACCATATATTTT. This encodes CAKIASGNTIYF.

The chain couples TRBV28 to TRBJ1-1, with 9 bases identical to TRBD1. The CDR3 has 15 residues. Germline CDR1 and CDR2: MDHEN and SYDVKM. J was trimmed by 7 bases and V by 2 bases; bases with no gene match: 8. The CDR3 coding sequence is TGTGCCAGCAGTTTAGGGACGGGACAGGGCAATGAAGCTTTCTTT. As protein: CASSLGTGQGNEAFF.

V gene TRBV20-1 combines with J gene TRBJ2-5; 11 bases align to TRBD2. Unmatched junction bases numbered 6, after V lost 3 bases and J lost 3 bases. The CDR3 runs 15 residues. Per the germline V gene, CDR1 is DFQATT and CDR2 is SNEGSKA (reference sequence). DNA of the CDR3: TGCAGTGCTAGTTTAGCGGGAGGGTGGAAAGAGACCCAGTACTTC. Its protein product is CSASLAGGWKETQYF.

V and J are TRBV2 and TRBJ2-5, with 11 bases that match TRBD2. The CDR3 has 15 amino acids. Germline V gives CDR1 SNHLY, CDR2 FYNNEI. Trimming removed 1 base from V and 3 bases from J; junction bases left unmatched: 1. DNA of the CDR3: TGTGCCAGCAGTGAAGAGACTAGCGGGAAAGAGACCCAGTACTTC. Translated, it gives CASSEETSGKETQYF.

The chain carries TRBV4-3 and TRBJ1-2; D remains ambiguous. The CDR3 length is 13 residues. CDR1 is LGHNA, CDR2 YSLEER, per germline. Trimming pared 0 bases from V and 8 bases from J, leaving 10 bases between. CDR3 nucleotides: TGCGCCAGCAGCCAAGATCGCGGCCACGGCTACACCTTC. Amino acids: CASSQDRGHGYTF.

The chain is built from TRBV18 and TRBJ1-1; D unresolved. Germline V CDR1 and CDR2: KGHSH, LQKENI. This CDR3 contains 14 residues. Deletions cut 0 bases from V and 4 bases from J, with 9 bases between. CDR3 bases: TGTGCCAGCTCACCACCGGGGAGAGTCACTGAAGCTTTCTTT. Protein product: CASSPPGRVTEAFF.

The chain carries TRBV18 and TRBJ1-3; D not resolved. The V gene lost 8 bases and the J gene lost 3 bases, with 14 bases spanning the gap. Germline CDR1 and CDR2: KGHSH and LQKENI. This CDR3 contains 14 residues. For the CDR3, the DNA is TGTGCCAGCCGCCAAGGAGGGAATGGAAACACCATATATTTT. Protein sequence: CASRQGGNGNTIYF.

The sample holds a few counts of this clone. The chain uses TRBV28 and TRBJ1-1, with 12 bases identical to TRBD1. This CDR3 spans 17 amino acids. Germline V gene data show CDR1 as MDHEN and CDR2 as SYDVKM. V lost 6 bases and J lost 3; bases outside the gene matches: 11. This CDR3 is CASSPGTGGKGDTEAFF. In nucleotides, the CDR3 is TGTGCCAGCAGCCCCGGGACAGGGGGCAAGGGGGACACTGAAGCTTTCTTT.

The rearrangement joins TRBV18 to TRBJ2-1, with D maybe TRBD2 (6 bases). CDR1 and CDR2 (germline): KGHSH, LQKENI. V was trimmed by 3 bases and J by 9 bases, leaving 21 bases between them. The length of the CDR3 is 16 residues. In DNA, the CDR3 is TGTGCCAGCTCACCCTGGAGCTCCTCGGGGGACGGTGAGCAGTTCTTC. Translating gives CASSPWSSSGDGEQFF.

This chain uses TRBV19 with TRBJ2-1; tentative D call: TRBD2 (7 bases). The V gene's germline CDR1 is LNHDA and CDR2 SQIVND (reference sequence). The V end lost 2 bases, the J end lost 3 bases, and 23 bases lay between the germline ends. This CDR3 region has 19 residues. The CDR3: CASSIPWYGGGGLYNEQFF. Here the CDR3 DNA reads TGTGCCAGTAGTATACCCTGGTACGGGGGAGGGGGTCTCTACAATGAGCAGTTCTTC.

The chain employs TRBV2 and TRBJ2-7, with 10 bases that match TRBD1. V trimming: 8 bases; J trimming: 9 bases; junction bases outside the gene matches: 10. Per the germline V gene, CDR1 is SNHLY and CDR2 is FYNNEI. This CDR3 is 13 amino acids long. CDR3 in amino acids: CASQSGTGVAQYF. CDR3 bases: TGTGCCAGCCAATCCGGGACAGGGGTAGCGCAGTACTTC.

The chain recombines TRBV18 with TRBJ2-4, with 10 positions matching TRBD2. With V trimmed by 4 bases and J by 3 bases, 6 bases remained unmatched. The CDR3 has 16 amino acids. The germline gives CDR1 KGHSH, CDR2 LQKENI. The CDR3 DNA follows: TGTGCCAGCTCACAGACTAGCGGGTTGGTCAAAAACATTCAGTACTTC. The encoded protein is CASSQTSGLVKNIQYF.

The chain combines TRBV5-5 with TRBJ2-1; 7 bases fit TRBD2. The germline gives CDR1 SGHKS, CDR2 YYEKEE (reference sequence). Trimming took 4 bases from V and 4 from J; bases not matched to a gene: 20. The CDR3 loop spans 19 amino acids. The CDR3 DNA reads as TGTGCCAGCAGCCCTGCTCGGGGAGGGCTGGTCTCCCTTTACAATGAGCAGTTCTTC. It codes for CASSPARGGLVSLYNEQFF.

The V and J genes are TRBV5-5 and TRBJ1-1, with a tentative D call TRBD1 (6 bases). The V end lost 2 bases, the J end lost 2 bases, and 13 bases lay between the germline ends. This CDR3 has 15 amino acids. Germline lookup yields CDR1 SGHKS and CDR2 YYEKEE (reference sequence). The CDR3 spells CASSLLGQSNTEAFF. In DNA, the CDR3 is TGTGCCAGCAGCTTATTGGGACAAAGTAACACTGAAGCTTTCTTT.

This rearrangement joins TRBV25-1 to TRBJ2-5; TRBD1 agrees at 7 bases. The germline V gene encodes CDR1 MGHDK and CDR2 SYGVNS. J lost 5 bases, V lost 3 bases, and 6 bases had no gene match. The CDR3 contains 14 residues. The CDR3 is CASSDDRVGETQYF. The CDR3 DNA follows: TGTGCCAGCAGTGACGACAGGGTTGGCGAGACCCAGTACTTC. Filled out from reference TRBV25-1 and TRBJ2-5, the complete variable domain reads EADIYQTPRYLVIGTGKKITLECSQTMGHDKMYWYQQDPGMELHLIHYSYGVNSTEKGDLSSESTVSRIRTEHFPLTLESARPSHTSQYLCASSDDRVGETQYFGPGTRLLVL.

In this sample, this clone turned up once. The chain carries TRBV27 and TRBJ2-2; 9 bases align to TRBD2. There are 17 residues in the CDR3. The trim removed 1 base at V and 6 bases at J, leaving 9 bases unmatched. Germline lookup yields CDR1 MNHEY and CDR2 SMNVEV (reference sequence). CDR3 nucleotides: TGTGCCAGCAGTTTATTTGCGGGAGGGCCGTCGGCCGGGGAGCTGTTTTTT. Protein: CASSLFAGGPSAGELFF.

The J gene is TRBJ2-7, the V gene TRBV21-1; the D segment call TRBD2 is taken from the table without a DNA check. TRBV21-1 is classified as a pseudogene. The CDR3 has 16 residues. The DNA for the CDR3 is TGTGCCAGCAGCAAAGGTGGCGGGAGGTTCTTTCGCGAGCAGTACTTC. Amino acids: CASSKGGGRFFREQYF.

The chain joins TRBV6-6 to TRBJ2-1; TRBD2 agrees at 10 bases. Germline CDR1 and CDR2: MNHNY and SVGAGI (reference sequence). The V segment lost 0 bases and the J segment 10 bases; nucleotides outside the gene matches: 6. CDR3 length: 15 amino acids. The CDR3 DNA reads as TGTGCCAGCAGTTACTCGAAGGAACTAGCGGGGGAGCAGTTCTTC. Amino acids: CASSYSKELAGEQFF.

J is TRBJ2-5 and V is TRBV5-6; D remains ambiguous. Germline assignment: CDR1 SGHDT and CDR2 YYEEEE. This CDR3 is built from 14 residues. The ends were cut back, 1 base at V and 3 bases at J, with 10 bases in the middle. The CDR3 bases are TGTGCCAGCAGCTTGATACCGGTCGAAGAGACCCAGTACTTC. Amino acids: CASSLIPVEETQYF.

The V call is TRBV5-1, the J call TRBJ2-1; TRBD2 matches at 8 bases. Germline CDR1 and CDR2: SGHRS and YFSETQ. V trimming: 0 bases; J trimming: 8 bases; junction bases outside the gene matches: 13. The CDR3 totals 17 residues. The CDR3 spells CASSLAPSGSKRYEQFF. The CDR3 coding sequence is TGCGCCAGCAGCTTGGCCCCGAGCGGGAGTAAACGCTATGAGCAGTTCTTC. The entire variable domain, with the rest obtained from reference TRBV5-1 and TRBJ2-1, is as follows: KAGVTQTPRYLIKTRGQQVTLSCSPISGHRSVSWYQQTPGQGLQFLFEYFSETQRNKGNFPGRFSGRQFSNSRSEMNVSTLELGDSALYLCASSLAPSGSKRYEQFFGPGTRLTVL.

The CDR3 here is CASSGDNSYEQYF. CDR3 DNA sequence: TGTGCCAGCAGCGGGGACAATTCCTACGAGCAGTACTTC. J is TRBJ2-7 and V is TRBV3-1 (or the pseudogene TRBV3-2); tentatively, D is TRBD1 (6 bases). Germline assignment: CDR1 LGHDT and CDR2 YNNKEL (reference sequence). V dropped 5 bases and J dropped 1 base, with 9 bases sitting between them. The CDR3 runs 13 residues.

The rearrangement uses TRBV4-3 and TRBJ1-2; a possible D gene is TRBD1 (5 bases). The germline V gene has CDR1 LGHNA and CDR2 YSLEER. V lost 1 base to trimming and J lost 0 bases, with 18 bases between them. This CDR3 has 18 amino acids. CDR3 in amino acids: CASSQVRGPPETNYGYTF. Here the CDR3 DNA reads TGCGCCAGCAGCCAAGTGCGGGGACCTCCTGAGACTAACTATGGCTACACCTTC.

The chain couples TRBV5-5 to TRBJ1-6; TRBD1 matches at 8 bases. CDR1 and CDR2 from the germline V gene are SGHKS and YYEKEE (reference sequence). Losses at the gene ends were 0 bases for V and 6 bases for J; bases not matched to a gene: 14. The CDR3 is 19 residues long. CDR3 loop: CASSLDSPGQGAINSPLHF. The CDR3 DNA sequence: TGTGCCAGCAGCTTGGATTCTCCAGGCCAGGGGGCCATTAATTCACCCCTCCACTTT.

J is TRBJ2-7 and V is TRBV7-8; TRBD2 agrees at 13 bases. Looked up from germline, CDR1 is SGHVS and CDR2 is FQNEAQ. The V segment lost 5 bases and the J segment 4 bases; nucleotides outside the gene matches: 5. The CDR3 has 15 amino acids. DNA of the CDR3: TGTGCCAGCAGCAACGGACTAGCGGGAGTGTACGAGCAGTACTTC. Protein: CASSNGLAGVYEQYF.

The genes are TRBV2 and TRBJ2-7, with 8 bases aligning to TRBD1. Germline V gene data show CDR1 as SNHLY and CDR2 as FYNNEI. After removal of 3 bases from V and 5 bases from J, the junction contained 3 bases not matched to a gene. The CDR3 runs 13 residues. The CDR3 DNA sequence: TGTGCCAGCAGTGACGGACAGGGTAACGAGCAGTACTTC. Translation gives CASSDGQGNEQYF.

The rearrangement uses TRBV4-1 and TRBJ2-1, with 7 positions matching TRBD1. Losses at the gene ends were 5 bases for V and 8 bases for J; bases not matched to a gene: 9. Germline CDR1 reads MGHRA; CDR2 reads YSYEKL. The CDR3 has 14 residues. DNA for the CDR3: TGCGCCAGCAGCTTGCGACAGGGTATAGATGAGCAGTTCTTC. This sequence encodes CASSLRQGIDEQFF.

The genes are TRBV7-9 and TRBJ2-1; possibly TRBD2 for D (5 bases). Germline V gene data show CDR1 as SEHNR and CDR2 as FQNEAQ (reference sequence). Trimming stripped 4 bases from V and 4 bases from J, with 14 bases between. The CDR3 has 15 residues. CDR3 sequence reads: CASSSGGGLYNEQFF. In nucleotides, the CDR3 is TGTGCCAGCAGCTCTGGCGGCGGACTTTACAATGAGCAGTTCTTC.